The 13 T cell receptor beta chains given below trace back to one sample, sequenced in a study of OX40 agonist ivuxolimab in advanced cancers. The table came from immunoSEQ multiplex PCR; TCRdb's copy has only in-frame clones and leaves some out. This table has about 79,000 clones, about 88% appearing once. Sequencing used CD4+ or CD8+ T cells sorted from blood, obtained in a trial of the OX40 agonist ivuxolimab. The receptors here all came from an adult with an advanced solid tumor such as melanoma, head and neck, liver or kidney cancer.

J is TRBJ1-2 and V is TRBV19, with 9 nucleotides matching TRBD1. Germline lookup yields CDR1 LNHDA and CDR2 SQIVND (reference sequence). With V trimmed by 6 bases and J by 8 bases, 7 bases remained unmatched. This CDR3 is 13 amino acids long. CDR3 loop: CASSTGGPRGYTF. The CDR3 nucleotides are TGTGCCAGTAGCACAGGGGGCCCGCGGGGCTACACCTTC.

The rearrangement links TRBV9 to TRBJ2-3; the D is unclear. Per germline, CDR1 SGDLS and CDR2 YYNGEE. With 0 bases removed from V and 6 bases from J, the gap between germline ends came to 17 bases. This CDR3 spans 16 amino acids. The CDR3 region has the DNA TGTGCCAGCAGCGTAGGGGTGACCGATATTCAGGATACGCAGTATTTT. Its translation is CASSVGVTDIQDTQYF.

This chain joins TRBV28 and TRBJ2-5, with D tentatively TRBD2 (5 bases). The germline CDR1 and CDR2 sequences are MDHEN and SYDVKM. The CDR3 runs to 13 residues. The V gene lost 3 bases and the J gene lost 5 bases, with 10 bases spanning the gap. CDR3 in DNA: TGTGCCAGCAGTTTGAATGGGGAGGAGACCCAGTACTTC. This codes for CASSLNGEETQYF. The full variable domain, rest sourced from reference TRBV28 and TRBJ2-5, is DVKVTQSSRYLVKRTGEKVFLECVQDMDHENMFWYRQDPGLGLRLIYFSYDVKMKEKGDIPEGYSVSREKKERFSLILESASTNQTSMYLCASSLNGEETQYFGPGTRLLVL.

This clone was seen once. The rearrangement joins TRBV4-1 to TRBJ2-2; perhaps TRBD1 as D (6 bases). V was trimmed by 4 bases and J by 6 bases, leaving 21 bases between them. Per germline, CDR1 MGHRA and CDR2 YSYEKL. This CDR3 has 17 amino acids. Written as DNA, the CDR3 is TGCGCCAGCAGCCGGGCGAGCCTCGGGCAGGGGTCCGGGGAGCTGTTTTTT. It yields the protein CASSRASLGQGSGELFF.

The chain combines TRBV27 with TRBJ2-3; 12 nucleotides align to TRBD2. CDR1 and CDR2 from the germline V gene are MNHEY and SMNVEV (reference sequence). The CDR3 sequence is 17 residues long. With 4 bases clipped from V and 3 bases from J, the junction kept 8 bases outside the gene matches. CDR3 nucleotide sequence: TGTGCCAGCAGTTCCCTAAGACTAGCGGGGGATACAGATACGCAGTATTTT. Translated: CASSSLRLAGDTDTQYF.

The chain employs TRBV5-1 and TRBJ1-1, with TRBD1 matching over 8 bases. The CDR3 is made up of 13 amino acids. V gave up 4 bases and J gave up 4 bases; unmatched junction bases: 3. The germline V gene encodes CDR1 SGHRS and CDR2 YFSETQ. Here the CDR3 reads CASSNQGATEAFF. As DNA, the CDR3 is TGCGCCAGCAGCAATCAGGGGGCCACTGAAGCTTTCTTT.

V usage is TRBV27 and J usage is TRBJ2-5, with TRBD1 identical over 10 bases. The CDR3 runs to 13 residues. After removal of 5 bases from V and 4 bases from J, the junction contained 1 base not matched to a gene. Germline lookup yields CDR1 MNHEY and CDR2 SMNVEV (reference sequence). The CDR3 sequence: CASSRTGGETQYF. The CDR3 DNA is TGTGCCAGCAGTAGGACAGGGGGAGAGACCCAGTACTTC.

The chain is built from TRBV29-1 and TRBJ2-5; D gene ambiguous. Trimming stripped 1 base from V and 5 bases from J, with 11 bases between. Germline V lookup: CDR1 SQVTM, CDR2 ANQGSEA. The CDR3 contains 13 residues. In DNA form, the CDR3 reads TGCAGCGTTGAAGTAGGCCGTAGGGAGACCCAGTACTTC. Its protein is CSVEVGRRETQYF.

This clone was found a few times. The chain carries TRBV6-1 and TRBJ1-5, with 10 nucleotides matching TRBD1. CDR3 length: 19 amino acids. V lost 4 bases, J lost 3 bases, and 15 bases stayed unmatched. Per germline, CDR1 MNHNS and CDR2 SASEGT. CDR3 DNA sequence: TGTGCCAGCAGTGCCGCCGGGACAGGGGTTTGGGGCGCCAATCAGCCCCAGCATTTT. Encoded protein: CASSAAGTGVWGANQPQHF.

Only a few counts were recorded for this clone. The chain links TRBV28 to TRBJ2-5; D unresolved. The CDR3 contains 13 residues. V lost 4 bases and J lost 4, with 10 bases in between. Germline V gives CDR1 MDHEN, CDR2 SYDVKM. The CDR3 sequence is CASSSQTPETQYF. The CDR3 coding sequence is TGTGCCAGCAGTTCGCAAACACCAGAGACCCAGTACTTC.

The chain employs TRBV27 and TRBJ1-1; 7 bases agree with TRBD1. The CDR3 has 14 residues. V dropped 3 bases and J dropped 1; count of bases not matched to a gene: 2. Germline loops: CDR1 MNHEY, CDR2 SMNVEV (reference sequence). CDR3 in amino acids: CASSFAGGNTEAFF. The CDR3, as DNA: TGTGCCAGCAGTTTCGCAGGGGGGAACACTGAAGCTTTCTTT.

This chain connects TRBV5-5 to TRBJ2-5; D is perhaps TRBD2 (6 bases). Germline V gives CDR1 SGHKS, CDR2 YYEKEE (reference sequence). The CDR3 loop spans 16 amino acids. Trimming cost V 2 bases and J 1 base, with 15 bases left between them. The CDR3 coding sequence is TGTGCCAGCAGCTTCCGCGGGGTGGGGACCCAAGAGACCCAGTACTTC. It is translated as CASSFRGVGTQETQYF.

The chain has TRBV7-9 and TRBJ1-1; no clear D. Germline assignment: CDR1 SEHNR and CDR2 FQNEAQ (reference sequence). Trimming removed 7 bases from V and 2 bases from J, with 11 bases in between. The CDR3 covers 13 residues. The CDR3 is CASNTADNTEAFF. CDR3 coding DNA: TGTGCCAGCAACACGGCGGATAACACTGAAGCTTTCTTT.